The 8 T cell receptor beta chains reported below all come from one sample, sequenced in a study of CD8 T cells in Susac syndrome. RNA was extracted with the RNeasy kit, and a quantity of about 0.45 to 1 ug was reverse transcribed using random hexamers. One entry per CDR3 protein results from TCRdb running MiXCR on the immunoSEQ multiplex PCR reads. The top ten hold under 0.6% of the sample, which has 75,000 to 95,000 distinct CDR3 sequences, about 91% seen once. Sequenced material: CD8+ T cells from PBMCs. The receptors derive from a human donor with multiple sclerosis.

J is TRBJ2-3 and V is TRBV19; D might be TRBD1 (6 bases). V was pared by 3 bases and J by 4 bases, with 14 bases between. In germline, CDR1 is LNHDA, CDR2 SQIVND (reference sequence). This CDR3 region has 15 residues. The CDR3 is CASSIGQSPADTQYF. The CDR3 DNA reads TGTGCCAGTAGTATTGGACAGTCCCCCGCAGATACGCAGTATTTT.

The genes are TRBV12-3 or TRBV12-4 and TRBJ2-3; TRBD2 matches 15 bases. J gave up 0 bases and V 1 base, and 8 bases lay outside the gene matches. CDR3 length equals 20 residues. CDR3 coding DNA: TGTGCCAGCAGTTTAGAGGGACTAGCGGGGGGTGCCTCTAGCACAGATACGCAGTATTTT. Its translation is CASSLEGLAGGASSTDTQYF.

The rearrangement links TRBV9 to TRBJ2-3; D possibly corresponds to TRBD2 (6 bases). The V and J ends lost 2 bases and 3 bases respectively, with 13 bases between them. From germline, CDR1 is SGDLS and CDR2 YYNGEE. The CDR3 length is 15 residues. The CDR3 is CASSVRLGVTDTQYF. The CDR3 DNA reads as TGTGCCAGCAGCGTCAGACTAGGTGTAACAGATACGCAGTATTTT.

This CDR3 is CASSLAGAGYTF. The CDR3 bases are TGTGCCAGCAGTTTAGCAGGGGCTGGCTACACCTTC. V gene TRBV12-3 or TRBV12-4 combines with J gene TRBJ1-2, with a possible D match to TRBD1 (5 bases). The CDR3 sequence is 12 residues long. V gave up 0 bases and J gave up 7 bases, with 6 bases separating them.

This chain joins TRBV12-3 or TRBV12-4 and TRBJ2-3; 13 positions match TRBD2. The CDR3 covers 15 residues. Trimming took 6 bases from V and 0 from J; bases not matched to a gene: 0. Here the CDR3 DNA reads TGTGCCAGCAGACTAGCGGGAGGGAGCACAGATACGCAGTATTTT. Translating gives CASRLAGGSTDTQYF.

This clonotype was observed a handful of times. The chain employs TRBV5-6 and TRBJ2-5; D is undetermined. Germline CDR1 and CDR2: SGHDT and YYEEEE. The CDR3 sequence is 13 residues long. V was trimmed by 0 bases and J by 5 bases, leaving 8 bases between them. The CDR3 DNA reads as TGTGCCAGCAGCTTGGGATCTGGGGAGACCCAGTACTTC. Translation: CASSLGSGETQYF. The whole variable domain, filled in from reference TRBV5-6 and TRBJ2-5, reads DAGVTQSPTHLIKTRGQQVTLRCSPKSGHDTVSWYQQALGQGPQFIFQYYEEEERQRGNFPDRFSGHQFPNYSSELNVNALLLGDSALYLCASSLGSGETQYFGPGTRLLVL.

The CDR3 loop is CASKSKGGELFYNEQFF. CDR3 coding DNA: TGTGCCAGTAAATCAAAGGGCGGGGAGCTCTTCTACAATGAGCAGTTCTTC. The chain couples TRBV19 to TRBJ2-1, with D possibly being TRBD2 (6 bases). CDR1 is LNHDA and CDR2 is SQIVND in the germline V gene (reference sequence). Trimming pared 7 bases from V and 3 bases from J, leaving 22 bases between. The CDR3 totals 17 residues.

The chain employs TRBV27 and TRBJ1-5, with D maybe TRBD1 (5 bases). The V gene's germline CDR1 is MNHEY and CDR2 SMNVEV (reference sequence). V gave up 5 bases and J gave up 7 bases, with 15 bases separating them. This CDR3 is 14 amino acids long. The CDR3 nucleotides are TGTGCCAGCAGTCCCCTCGGGAGGGACCAGCCCCAGCATTTT. Its translation is CASSPLGRDQPQHF.